A single T cell receptor (beta chain) is shown here with its context. Assay: immunoSEQ multiplex PCR; the TCRdb copy retains only in-frame clones and omits some. The repertoire holds 150,000 to 200,000 clones, with 84% as singletons. The trim removed 5 bases at V and 2 bases at J, leaving 6 bases unmatched. CDR1 and CDR2 (germline): SGHDT, YYEEEE. The CDR3 contains 14 residues. This specimen comes from a study of blood T cell repertoires in COVID-19. Study-wide background: T cells, B-cell-depleted T cells, or PBMCs provided the cDNA or gDNA that served as material.

This rearrangement joins TRBV5-6 to TRBJ2-7; 8 nucleotides line up with TRBD2. The clonotype originates from a human donor with acute or convalescent COVID-19. The donor label of this sample is uncertain. Specimen: peripheral blood. The CDR3 region has the DNA TGTGCCAGCAGGGATAGCGGGATGCCCTACGAGCAGTACTTC. Protein: CASRDSGMPYEQYF. Based on the CDR3 plus reference TRBV5-6 and TRBJ2-7, the full variable domain is DAGVTQSPTHLIKTRGQQVTLRCSPKSGHDTVSWYQQALGQGPQFIFQYYEEEERQRGNFPDRFSGHQFPNYSSELNVNALLLGDSALYLCASRDSGMPYEQYFGPGTRLTVT.